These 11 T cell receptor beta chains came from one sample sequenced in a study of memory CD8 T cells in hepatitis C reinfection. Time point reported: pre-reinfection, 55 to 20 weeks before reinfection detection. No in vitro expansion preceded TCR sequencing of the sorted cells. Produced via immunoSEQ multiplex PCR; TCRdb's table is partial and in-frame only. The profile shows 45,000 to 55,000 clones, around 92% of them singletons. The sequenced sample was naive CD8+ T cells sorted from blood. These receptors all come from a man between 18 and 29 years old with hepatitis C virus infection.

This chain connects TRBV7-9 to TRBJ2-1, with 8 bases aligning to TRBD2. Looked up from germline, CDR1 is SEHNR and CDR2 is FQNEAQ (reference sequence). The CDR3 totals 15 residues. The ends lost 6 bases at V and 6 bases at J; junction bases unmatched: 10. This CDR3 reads CASRGAGVRVNEQFF. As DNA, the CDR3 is TGTGCCAGCAGGGGAGCGGGAGTGCGCGTCAATGAGCAGTTCTTC.

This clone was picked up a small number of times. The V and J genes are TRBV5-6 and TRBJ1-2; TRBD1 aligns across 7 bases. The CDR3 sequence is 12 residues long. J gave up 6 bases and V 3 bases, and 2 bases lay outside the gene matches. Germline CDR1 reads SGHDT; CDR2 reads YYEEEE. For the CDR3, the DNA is TGTGCCAGCAGCTGGGGACAGAATGGCTACACCTTC. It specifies CASSWGQNGYTF.

The CDR3 DNA is TGTGCCAGCAGCTTATCGGGATCCCCCTACGAGCAGTACGTC. This gives the protein CASSLSGSPYEQYV. The V gene is TRBV5-6, the J gene TRBJ2-7, with D perhaps matching TRBD2 (5 bases). Germline CDR1 SGHDT, CDR2 YYEEEE. This CDR3 is 14 amino acids long. The V end lost 2 bases, the J end lost 2 bases, and 11 bases lay between the germline ends.

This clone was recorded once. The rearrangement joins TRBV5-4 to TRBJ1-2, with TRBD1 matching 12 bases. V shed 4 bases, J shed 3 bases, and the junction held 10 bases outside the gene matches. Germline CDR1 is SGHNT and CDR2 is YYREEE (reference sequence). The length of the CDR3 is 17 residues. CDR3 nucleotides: TGTGCCAGCAGCGCCGGGACAGGGGGCGCAGGTGACTATGGCTACACCTTC. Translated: CASSAGTGGAGDYGYTF. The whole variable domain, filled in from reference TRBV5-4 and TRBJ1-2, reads ETGVTQSPTHLIKTRGQQVTLRCSSQSGHNTVSWYQQALGQGPQFIFQYYREEENGRGNFPPRFSGLQFPNYSSELNVNALELDDSALYLCASSAGTGGAGDYGYTFGSGTRLTVV.

The CDR3 spells CASSFRTSGSNYEQFF. The DNA of the CDR3 is TGTGCCAGCAGTTTTCGGACTAGCGGGAGCAACTATGAGCAGTTCTTC. The chain links TRBV28 to TRBJ2-1; TRBD2 agrees at 13 bases. The J segment lost 8 bases and the V segment lost 3 bases, leaving 7 bases of the junction unmatched. The CDR3 covers 16 residues. CDR1 and CDR2 from the germline V gene are MDHEN and SYDVKM.

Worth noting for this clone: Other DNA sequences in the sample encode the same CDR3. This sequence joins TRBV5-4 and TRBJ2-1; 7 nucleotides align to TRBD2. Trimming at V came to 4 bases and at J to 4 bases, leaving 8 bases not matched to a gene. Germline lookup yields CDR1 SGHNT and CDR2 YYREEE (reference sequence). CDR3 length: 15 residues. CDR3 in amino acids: CASSTGTISYNEQFF. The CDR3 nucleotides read TGTGCCAGCAGCACCGGGACTATATCATACAATGAGCAGTTCTTC.

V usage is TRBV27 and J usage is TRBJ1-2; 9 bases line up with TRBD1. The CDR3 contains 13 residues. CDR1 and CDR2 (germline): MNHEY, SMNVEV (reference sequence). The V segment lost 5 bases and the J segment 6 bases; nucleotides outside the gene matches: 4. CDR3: CASSPGTGHGYTF. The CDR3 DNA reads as TGTGCCAGCAGTCCCGGGACAGGGCATGGCTACACCTTC.

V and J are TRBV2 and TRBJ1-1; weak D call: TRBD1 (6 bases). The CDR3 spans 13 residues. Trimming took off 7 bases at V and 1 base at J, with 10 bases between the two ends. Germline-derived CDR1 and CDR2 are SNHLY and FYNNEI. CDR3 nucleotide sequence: TGTGCCAGCATCGGGGACACGAACACTGAAGCTTTCTTT. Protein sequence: CASIGDTNTEAFF.

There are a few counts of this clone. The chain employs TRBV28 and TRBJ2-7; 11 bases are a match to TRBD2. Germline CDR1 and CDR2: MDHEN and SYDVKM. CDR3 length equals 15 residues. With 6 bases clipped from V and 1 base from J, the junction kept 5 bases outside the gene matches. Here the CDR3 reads CASSLGLAASYEQYF. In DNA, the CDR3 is TGTGCCAGCAGCCTGGGACTAGCGGCTTCCTACGAGCAGTACTTC. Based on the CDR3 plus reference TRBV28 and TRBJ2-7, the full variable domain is DVKVTQSSRYLVKRTGEKVFLECVQDMDHENMFWYRQDPGLGLRLIYFSYDVKMKEKGDIPEGYSVSREKKERFSLILESASTNQTSMYLCASSLGLAASYEQYFGPGTRLTVT.

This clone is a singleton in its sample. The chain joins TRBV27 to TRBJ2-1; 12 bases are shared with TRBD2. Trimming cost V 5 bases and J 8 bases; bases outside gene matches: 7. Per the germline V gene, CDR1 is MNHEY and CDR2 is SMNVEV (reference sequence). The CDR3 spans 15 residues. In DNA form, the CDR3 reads TGTGCCAGCAGTCCTAGCGGGAGGGCCGGATATGAGCAGTTCTTC. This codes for CASSPSGRAGYEQFF.

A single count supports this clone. As DNA, the CDR3 is TGTGCCAGCAGTCAAGGACAGGGTACTGAAGCTTTCTTT. It codes for CASSQGQGTEAFF. This chain connects TRBV6-5 to TRBJ1-1; TRBD1 matches 8 bases. The CDR3 consists of 13 residues. Germline assignment: CDR1 MNHEY and CDR2 SVGAGI. Trimming at V came to 5 bases and at J to 5 bases, leaving 4 bases not matched to a gene.